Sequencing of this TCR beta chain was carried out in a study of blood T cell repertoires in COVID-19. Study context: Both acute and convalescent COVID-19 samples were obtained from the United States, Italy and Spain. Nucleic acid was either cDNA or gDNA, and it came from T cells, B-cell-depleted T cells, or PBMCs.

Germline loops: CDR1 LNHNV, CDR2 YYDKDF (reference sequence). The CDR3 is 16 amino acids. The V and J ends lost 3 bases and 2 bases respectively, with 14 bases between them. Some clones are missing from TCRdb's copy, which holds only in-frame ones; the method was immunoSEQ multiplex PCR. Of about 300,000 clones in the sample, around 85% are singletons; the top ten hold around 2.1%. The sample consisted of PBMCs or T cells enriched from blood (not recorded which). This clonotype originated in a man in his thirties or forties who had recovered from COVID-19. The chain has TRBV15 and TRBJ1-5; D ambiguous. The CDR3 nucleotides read TGTGCCACCAGCAGGAGAACCCCGAGGGGCAATCAGCCCCAGCATTTT. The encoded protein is CATSRRTPRGNQPQHF.